Described below is a single TCR beta chain sequence and its context. The antigen is unknown. This specimen belongs to a study of T-cell memory formation after mild COVID-19. Overall study results and limits: While clones contracting from day 15 to 85 were balanced between CD4 and CD8, later expanders leaned CD4+.

The germline V and J ends were trimmed by 3 bases and 5 bases, with 16 bases remaining between them. The CDR3 consists of 15 residues. From the 5' RACE reads, TCRdb called clonotypes with MiXCR, one entry per CDR3 protein. Here the sample spans roughly 250,000 distinct CDR3 sequences, about 17% being singletons. The sample comprised PBMCs or a T cell subset sorted from them (not recorded which). This sequence joins TRBV12-3 or TRBV12-4 and TRBJ1-1; D may be TRBD1 (5 bases). This TCR derives from a man aged 18 to 35 who had mild COVID-19 (a few samples of this study predate the infection). Cell type and time point are not known. The CDR3 DNA is TGTGCCAGCAGTTTGAGTTCAGAGGGGATGACTGAAGCTTTCTTT. Protein sequence: CASSLSSEGMTEAFF.